Listed here are 17 T cell receptor beta chains from one sample, sequenced in a study of T cells in Graves' hyperthyroidism and ophthalmopathy. Amplified TCR beta CDR3 regions derived from RNA transcripts. Initially, a first-round RT-PCR of the TCR CDR3 employed the HTBI primer set. Each CDR3 protein is one row after TCRdb ran MiXCR on the multiplex PCR reads. This table holds hundreds of thousands of distinct CDR3 sequences, 13% found once. The sample consisted of blood. The receptors were gathered from a woman under 30 with Graves' hyperthyroidism.

The sample holds a few counts of this clonotype. Its ends do not fully match the called genes, so a read error is possible. The chain joins TRBV6-1 to TRBJ2-7; either TRBD1 or TRBD2 may fit D (6 bases each). This CDR3 comprises 15 residues. The germline CDR1 and CDR2 sequences are MNHNS and SASEGT. CDR3 sequence reads: CASTVNRVPDYGQYF. The CDR3 bases are TGTGCCAGCACCGTAAACAGGGTTCCGGACTACGGGCAGTACTTC.

This clonotype was counted at least ten times. V and J are TRBV3-1 and TRBJ1-2; TRBD1 aligns across 8 bases. The CDR3 covers 15 residues. J was trimmed by 5 bases and V by 1 base; bases with no gene match: 6. The germline V gene has CDR1 LGHDT and CDR2 YNNKEL (reference sequence). The CDR3: CASSQAGTGTYGYTF. For the CDR3, the DNA is TGTGCCAGCAGCCAAGCCGGGACAGGAACGTATGGCTACACCTTC.

The chain is built from TRBV7-9 and TRBJ2-3, with D unresolved. The ends were cut back, 2 bases at V and 4 bases at J, with 10 bases in the middle. Per germline, CDR1 SEHNR and CDR2 FQNEAQ (reference sequence). This CDR3 is built from 14 residues. CDR3 coding DNA: TGTGCCAGCAGCTTATCCAGTTATGCAGATACGCAGTATTTT. This sequence encodes CASSLSSYADTQYF.

This clonotype was detected only a few times. This chain uses TRBV19 with TRBJ2-1; 11 nucleotides align to TRBD2. CDR1 and CDR2 (germline): LNHDA, SQIVND (reference sequence). CDR3 length: 17 residues. V lost 4 bases and J lost 2; bases outside the gene matches: 7. CDR3 sequence (DNA): TGTGCCAGTAGTAAGGCCCGACTAGCGGGACCCTACAATGAGCAGTTCTTC. Amino acid sequence: CASSKARLAGPYNEQFF.

This clonotype was counted at least ten times. The V call is TRBV12-3 or TRBV12-4, the J call TRBJ2-1, with 7 positions matching TRBD1. V trimming: 6 bases; J trimming: 0 bases; junction bases outside the gene matches: 14. The CDR3 length is 18 residues. The chain's CDR3 is CASRTYEGAPGSYNEQFF. The CDR3 nucleotides are TGTGCCAGCAGGACCTACGAGGGGGCCCCCGGCTCCTACAATGAGCAGTTCTTC.

This clonotype was seen ten or more times. This chain uses TRBV7-3 with TRBJ2-5, with 8 bases that match TRBD2. CDR3 size: 15 residues. With 5 bases clipped from V and 5 bases from J, the junction kept 10 bases outside the gene matches. Per germline, CDR1 SGHTA and CDR2 FQGTGA. DNA for the CDR3: TGTGCCAGCAGCCCCGAGCGGGGGCCGGTGGAGACCCAGTACTTC. Amino acid sequence: CASSPERGPVETQYF.

In its sample, this clonotype was seen many times. V gene TRBV6-1 combines with J gene TRBJ1-3, with D uncertain. V was trimmed by 4 bases and J by 0 bases, leaving 7 bases between them. There are 14 residues in the CDR3. CDR1 is MNHNS, CDR2 SASEGT, per germline. CDR3 in amino acids: CASSVDYSGNTIYF. CDR3 bases: TGTGCCAGCAGTGTCGATTACTCTGGAAACACCATATATTTT.

The genes are TRBV20-1 and TRBJ2-1, with D possibly TRBD2 on 6 matching bases. Trimming took off 4 bases at V and 6 bases at J, with 13 bases between the two ends. This CDR3 comprises 13 residues. Germline V gene lookup returns CDR1 DFQATT and CDR2 SNEGSKA (reference sequence). The CDR3 nucleotides read TGCAGTGCTACCCGTCCCGGGGGCAATGAGCAGTTCTTC. This encodes CSATRPGGNEQFF.

The CDR3 is CASSLLAGDRPLSKYEQYF. The CDR3 coding sequence is TGTGCCAGCAGCTTGTTGGCAGGGGACCGGCCCCTTTCCAAGTACGAGCAGTACTTC. The V gene is TRBV13, the J gene TRBJ2-7, with TRBD1 as a possible D gene (6 bases). Germline V gives CDR1 PRHDT, CDR2 FYEKMQ (reference sequence). The V and J ends lost 3 bases and 4 bases respectively, with 28 bases between them. The CDR3 has 19 residues.

This clonotype has only a few counts. This may be a read error: a much more frequent sequence differs by one nucleotide. The gene calls are TRBV7-6 and TRBJ2-5, with D perhaps matching TRBD2 (6 bases). Germline V gives CDR1 SGHVS, CDR2 FNYEAQ. The ends were cut back, 6 bases at V and 10 bases at J, with 15 bases in the middle. The CDR3 totals 12 residues. The CDR3 DNA sequence: TGTGCCAGCAGTCCCAATGCGGGACTCCAGTACTTC. Translated, it gives CASSPNAGLQYF.

This clonotype appeared many times. V is TRBV2 and J is TRBJ1-5; no reliable D call. This CDR3 spans 16 amino acids. Trimming shortened V by 2 bases and J by 2 bases, and 13 bases separated the two germline ends. Looked up from germline, CDR1 is SNHLY and CDR2 is FYNNEI. Written as DNA, the CDR3 is TGTGCCAGCAGTGAAAACCCTAACCTGGGCAATCAGCCCCAGCATTTT. Amino acid sequence: CASSENPNLGNQPQHF.

In this sample, this clonotype turned up many times. V usage is TRBV5-1 and J usage is TRBJ2-1, with TRBD2 identical over 7 bases. Germline V lookup: CDR1 SGHRS, CDR2 YFSETQ. With 6 bases clipped from V and 1 base from J, the junction kept 10 bases outside the gene matches. The CDR3 is made up of 16 amino acids. CDR3 region: CASIAASGRSYNEQFF. Here the CDR3 DNA reads TGCGCCAGCATCGCCGCTAGCGGCAGGTCCTACAATGAGCAGTTCTTC.

V and J are TRBV6-2 or TRBV6-3 and TRBJ1-6, with 7 positions matching TRBD1. The J segment lost 6 bases and the V segment lost 5 bases, leaving 7 bases of the junction unmatched. Germline V CDR1 and CDR2: MNHEY, SVGEGT. The CDR3 is 15 amino acids. CDR3 sequence reads: CASSRLGTVNSPLHF. In DNA, the CDR3 is TGTGCCAGCAGTCGCCTAGGGACAGTTAATTCACCCCTCCACTTT.

This clonotype was detected ten times or more. The chain has TRBV6-1 and TRBJ2-7, with TRBD2 matching over 11 bases. CDR3 length: 15 amino acids. V shed 5 bases and J 1 base; nucleotides not matched to a gene: 4. The germline V gene encodes CDR1 MNHNS and CDR2 SASEGT. CDR3 in amino acids: CASSSGTSGSYEQYF. CDR3 DNA: TGTGCCAGCAGTTCCGGGACTAGCGGTTCCTACGAGCAGTACTTC.

V and J are TRBV6-4 and TRBJ1-2, with no clear D. Germline V gives CDR1 MRHNA, CDR2 SNTAGT. The CDR3 has 15 amino acids. V was trimmed by 6 bases and J by 9 bases, leaving 23 bases between them. DNA of the CDR3: TGTGCCAGCAGACCTAATTCTTTGGGATCGTATCGCTACACCTTC. As protein: CASRPNSLGSYRYTF.

CDR3 coding DNA: TGTGCCAGCAGCTTTCTGACCGGGGGTATTCAAGAGACCCAGTACTTC. Its translation is CASSFLTGGIQETQYF. The chain combines TRBV7-6 with TRBJ2-5; D perhaps matches TRBD2 (6 bases). This CDR3 is built from 16 residues. Germline CDR1 reads SGHVS; CDR2 reads FNYEAQ. Deletions cut 3 bases from V and 2 bases from J, with 16 bases between.

This clonotype was counted ten times or more. This sequence joins TRBV3-1 and TRBJ2-3; the D gene is possibly TRBD2 (5 bases). The germline CDR1 and CDR2 sequences are LGHDT and YNNKEL (reference sequence). V dropped 1 base and J dropped 8 bases, with 16 bases sitting between them. The CDR3 loop spans 15 amino acids. Written as DNA, the CDR3 is TGTGCCAGCAGCCAAGGCTCTACGGACTCCGCTACGCAGTATTTT. Translated: CASSQGSTDSATQYF.